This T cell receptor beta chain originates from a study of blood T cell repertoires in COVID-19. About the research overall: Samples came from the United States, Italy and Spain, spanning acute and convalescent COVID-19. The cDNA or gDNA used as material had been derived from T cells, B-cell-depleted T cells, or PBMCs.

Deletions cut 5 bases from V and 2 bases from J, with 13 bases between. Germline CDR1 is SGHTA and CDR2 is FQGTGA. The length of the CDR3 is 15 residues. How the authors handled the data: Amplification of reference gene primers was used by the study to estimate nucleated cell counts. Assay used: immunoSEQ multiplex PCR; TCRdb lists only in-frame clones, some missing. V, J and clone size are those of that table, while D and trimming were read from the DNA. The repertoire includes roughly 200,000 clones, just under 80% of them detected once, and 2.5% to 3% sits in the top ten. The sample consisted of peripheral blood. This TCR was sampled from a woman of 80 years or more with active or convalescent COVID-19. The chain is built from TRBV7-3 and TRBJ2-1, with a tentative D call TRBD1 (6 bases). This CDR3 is CASSPITGTYNEQFF. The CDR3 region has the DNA TGTGCCAGCAGCCCGATCACAGGGACCTACAATGAGCAGTTCTTC.